The clone carrying this T cell receptor beta chain was observed once. V lost 10 bases to trimming and J lost 4 bases, with 26 bases between them. This CDR3 comprises 17 residues. Per germline, CDR1 MDHEN and CDR2 SYDVKM. The data are from a study of prognosis after radiotherapy for stage I lung cancer. In the study overall: After radiotherapy, around 15 showed no significant progression while four developed distant metastases (median around 7 months).

For each of two time points, a roughly 6-milliliter draw of peripheral blood was taken. TCR beta CDR3 amplification from genomic DNA was performed by two-round multiplex PCR. First-round PCR, the initial amplification, used primers specific to each TRBV and TRBJ gene. TCRdb reanalysed the multiplex PCR reads using MiXCR and keeps one entry per CDR3 protein. The sample has under 50,000 distinct CDR3 sequences, about 24% seen once. The sequence derives from a donor aged 50 or older with non-small cell lung cancer. The sample consisted of PBMCs, taken before or after stereotactic body radiation therapy (not recorded which). The chain combines TRBV28 with TRBJ1-3; D not certain. The DNA for the CDR3 is TGTGCCACTCTCCCCCTGGAGTACATTTACTCGGGAAACACCATATATTTT. It yields the protein CATLPLEYIYSGNTIYF. Drawing the rest from reference TRBV28 and TRBJ1-3, the complete variable domain is DVKVTQSSRYLVKRTGEKVFLECVQDMDHENMFWYRQDPGLGLRLIYFSYDVKMKEKGDIPEGYSVSREKKERFSLILESASTNQTSMYLCATLPLEYIYSGNTIYFGEGSWLTVV.